Each of the 5 T cell receptor beta chains below was sequenced from the same sample in a study of T cells in Graves' hyperthyroidism and ophthalmopathy. Authors of the study amplified TCR beta CDR3 regions from RNA transcripts. HTBI primers were employed in a first-round RT-PCR of the TCR CDR3. TCRdb reprocessed the multiplex PCR reads via MiXCR and lists one record per CDR3 protein. The sample lists 300,000 to 350,000 distinct CDR3 sequences; roughly a fifth were seen once. Specimen: blood. Receptors were obtained from a woman between 45 and 60 years old with Graves' hyperthyroidism.

The chain is built from TRBV28 and TRBJ2-7, with D perhaps matching TRBD1 (5 bases). This CDR3 comprises 15 residues. Germline values: CDR1 MDHEN, CDR2 SYDVKM. With 4 bases removed from V and 4 bases from J, the gap between germline ends came to 17 bases. In nucleotides, the CDR3 is TGTGCCAGCAGTTCTGAACGGTTAGGGGAATACGAGCAGTACTTC. This sequence encodes CASSSERLGEYEQYF.

At least ten counts were recorded for this clonotype. The chain links TRBV3-1 to TRBJ2-2; D not certain. Between the trimmed V and J ends, which lost 1 base and 5 bases, there was a span of 8 bases. The CDR3 is made up of 14 amino acids. CDR1 is LGHDT, CDR2 YNNKEL, per germline (reference sequence). CDR3 protein: CASSQGAKTGELFF. The CDR3 DNA is TGTGCCAGCAGCCAAGGGGCAAAGACCGGGGAGCTGTTTTTT.

In its sample, this clonotype was seen many times. The gene calls are TRBV27 and TRBJ2-3; D might be TRBD1 (6 bases). V dropped 6 bases and J dropped 2 bases, with 18 bases sitting between them. Germline assignment: CDR1 MNHEY and CDR2 SMNVEV (reference sequence). The CDR3 contains 16 residues. In nucleotides, the CDR3 is TGTGCCAGCAGGTGGGGGCATAGCTCCCTCACAGATACGCAGTATTTT. Its translation is CASRWGHSSLTDTQYF.

This clonotype was picked up many times. The V and J genes are TRBV7-8 and TRBJ2-5, with D uncertain. CDR3 length: 15 amino acids. V lost 1 base and J 2 bases, leaving 11 bases between the germline ends. The germline CDR1 and CDR2 sequences are SGHVS and FQNEAQ. CDR3 DNA sequence: TGTGCCAGCAGCTTAGTTACCGCTTTACAAGAGACCCAGTACTTC. Its protein product is CASSLVTALQETQYF.

About this clonotype: Being one base from a much bigger clone, this may be a read error. The chain joins TRBV5-6 to TRBJ1-1; no reliable D call. Germline V gene sequence: CDR1 SGHDT, CDR2 YYEEEE. This CDR3 contains 15 residues. V was trimmed by 3 bases and J by 1 base, leaving 13 bases between them. CDR3 in amino acids: CASSSKVVGNTEAFF. CDR3 in DNA: TGTGCCAGCAGCTCTAAAGTAGTAGGGAACACTGAAGCTTTCTTT.